This is a list of T cell receptor beta chains from one sample in a study of blood T cell repertoires in COVID-19. Sequenced by immunoSEQ multiplex PCR; TCRdb stores in-frame clones only, minus some. The sample records 270,000 or so clones, approximately 89% being singletons. Source material: PBMCs or T cells enriched from blood (not recorded which). Every receptor here comes from a man aged 40-50 years who had been exposed to COVID-19. The CDR3 runs from the conserved cysteine through the conserved F or W. D genes are given only for firm matches. Rows give clone size only sometimes, using once, few, many, or a class for an expanded clone.

j_call	v_call	d_call	clone_size	cdr3_nt	cdr3_aa
TRBJ2-1	TRBV5-1	TRBD1	-	TGCGCCAGCAGCCCTGACAGGGGTGGGAATGAGCAGTTCTTC	CASSPDRGGNEQFF
TRBJ2-1	TRBV4-2	-	-	TGTGCCAGCAGCCAAGGAGTACAGGCCGACAATGAGCAGTTCTTC	CASSQGVQADNEQFF
TRBJ1-4	TRBV6-5	-	-	TGTGCCAGCAGGACCGTGGGAGAGGAAAAACTGTTTTTT	CASRTVGEEKLFF
TRBJ2-1	TRBV24-1	-	-	TGTGCCACCAGTGATTTAGTGAAGACGGGGGATGAGCAGTTCTTC	CATSDLVKTGDEQFF
TRBJ2-2	TRBV4-2	TRBD2	-	TGTGCCAGCAGCCAAGAGTCGGCGGGAGGGGCCGGGGAGCTGTTTTTT	CASSQESAGGAGELFF
TRBJ2-1	TRBV30	-	-	TGTGCCTCCGACTTTCACAATGAGCAGTTCTTC	CASDFHNEQFF
TRBJ1-1	TRBV6-5	-	-	TGTGCCAGCAGTTATGGCCCTGGCACTGAAGCTTTCTTT	CASSYGPGTEAFF
TRBJ1-2	TRBV3-1/TRBV3-2	-	-	TGTGCCAGCAGCCAAAAGAACGAGGGCTACACCTTC	CASSQKNEGYTF
TRBJ2-1	TRBV4-3	-	-	TGCGCCAGCACGGAGCGGGACAATGAGCAGTTCTTC	CASTERDNEQFF
TRBJ2-5	TRBV7-9	-	-	TGTGCCACCCAAGGGGGGGAACCCGCAATAGAGACCCAGTACTTC	CATQGGEPAIETQYF
TRBJ2-5	TRBV4-3	TRBD1	-	TGCGCCAGCAGCCAAGATTACGGACAGGGCAGTGGAGAGACCCAGTACTTC	CASSQDYGQGSGETQYF
TRBJ1-1	TRBV30	-	-	TGTGCCTGGAGTGTAGGGGTGATGAACACTGAAGCTTTCTTT	CAWSVGVMNTEAFF
TRBJ1-1	TRBV19	-	-	TGTGCCAGTAGTATAACTAAAGGTGAAGCTTTCTTT	CASSITKGEAFF
TRBJ2-1	TRBV29-1	TRBD2	-	TGCAGCGTACGGACTAGCGGATACAATGAGCAGTTCTTC	CSVRTSGYNEQFF
TRBJ2-7	TRBV23-1	TRBD2	-	TGCGCCAGCAGTCAATCTCGGCTAGCGGGAGACGGTTTGGACGAGCAGTACTTC	CASSQSRLAGDGLDEQYF
TRBJ2-2	TRBV5-1	-	-	TGCGCCAGCATGTTTCTCATAACAGGTTCGAACACCGGGGAGCTGTTTTTT	CASMFLITGSNTGELFF
TRBJ2-7	TRBV5-4	-	-	TGTGCCAGCAGCTTGGAAGGCGGTGGCAACGAGCAGTACTTC	CASSLEGGGNEQYF
TRBJ2-1	TRBV19	TRBD2	-	TGTGCCAGTAGTATACGTGCTAGCGGGAGGTCCTACAATGAGCAGTTCTTC	CASSIRASGRSYNEQFF
TRBJ1-2	TRBV19	-	-	TGTGCCAGTAGTATCGACAGCGTTTATGGCTACACCTTC	CASSIDSVYGYTF
TRBJ2-7	TRBV15	TRBD2	-	TGTGCCACCAGCGGTAGGGAGGGCCGAACCTACGAGCAGTACTTC	CATSGREGRTYEQYF
TRBJ1-1	TRBV5-4	TRBD1	-	TGTGCCAGCAGCTCGGGACAGGGTGACACTGAAGCTTTCTTT	CASSSGQGDTEAFF
TRBJ1-2	TRBV6-1	TRBD1	-	TGTGCCAGCAGTGAGGGTTTGGGACAGAACTATGGCTACACCTTC	CASSEGLGQNYGYTF
TRBJ2-7	TRBV6-4	TRBD1	-	TGTGCCAGCAGTGCGACTCGGGACAGTTCCTACGAGCAGTACTTC	CASSATRDSSYEQYF
TRBJ1-1	TRBV7-9	-	-	TGTGCCAGCAGCTCACTCATGACAGCCCCAAACGCTGAAGCTTTCTTT	CASSSLMTAPNAEAFF
TRBJ1-6	TRBV28	-	once	TGTGCCAGCAGTTTAACAGGGCTGAATTCACCCCTCCACTTT	CASSLTGLNSPLHF
TRBJ2-7	TRBV9	TRBD2	-	TGTGCCAGCAGCGTGTCACCTTACCCGGGGGGGGAGGGCTCCTACGAGCAGTACTTC	CASSVSPYPGGEGSYEQYF
TRBJ2-7	TRBV3-1/TRBV3-2	-	few	TGTGCCAGCAGCCCTCGAGTAGTAGGGAGCTACTACGAGCAGTACTTC	CASSPRVVGSYYEQYF
TRBJ2-1	TRBV7-3	TRBD2	-	TGTGCCAGCAGCCGGGAGGGCGGAGACTACAATGAGCAGTTCTTC	CASSREGGDYNEQFF
TRBJ1-2	TRBV25-1	-	-	TGTGCCAGCAGTGAATCCCGGGATAATTATGGCTACACCTTC	CASSESRDNYGYTF
TRBJ1-1	TRBV7-9	TRBD1	-	TGTGCCAGCAGCAGCAGGGGGCAGGGCACTGAAGCTTTCTTT	CASSSRGQGTEAFF
TRBJ2-3	TRBV5-5	-	-	TGTGCCAGCAGCTTGGCCGGACTCCTCACAGATACGCAGTATTTT	CASSLAGLLTDTQYF
TRBJ1-5	TRBV21-1	-	-	TGTGCCAGCAGCAAACTCGGAGGGAACAATCAGCCCCAGCATTTT	CASSKLGGNNQPQHF
TRBJ2-3	TRBV9	-	-	TGTGCCAGCAGCGAGCGGACGGCCAAAAGCACAGATACGCAGTATTTT	CASSERTAKSTDTQYF
TRBJ2-5	TRBV12-3/TRBV12-4	-	-	TGTGCCAGCAGTTTAGACGCGCGCGGGACCCAGTACTTC	CASSLDARGTQYF
TRBJ2-1	TRBV12-3/TRBV12-4	TRBD2	-	TGTGCCAGCAGTGTACCCGGGACTAGAAAGTTCTTC	CASSVPGTRKFF
TRBJ1-1	TRBV19	TRBD1	-	TGTGCCAGTAGTATAGCAGGGGGGTCTGAAGCTTTCTTT	CASSIAGGSEAFF
TRBJ2-7	TRBV4-2	TRBD2	-	TGTGCCAGCAGCCAAGATAGTAGCGGGAGGGCCCCCTACGAGCAGTACTTC	CASSQDSSGRAPYEQYF
TRBJ2-7	TRBV28	TRBD1	-	TGTGCCAGCCACCGGGTGAGGACAGGGAGTCCCGAGCAGTACTTC	CASHRVRTGSPEQYF
TRBJ1-1	TRBV7-9	-	-	TGTGCCAGCAGCCCCTACACTGAAGCTTTCTTT	CASSPYTEAFF
TRBJ1-1	TRBV7-2	-	-	TGTGCCAGCAGCTTCTATCTCGGTGAAGCTTTCTTT	CASSFYLGEAFF
TRBJ1-2	TRBV11-2	-	-	TGTGCCAGCAGCTCCCTCACCAGGGGTGTCTATGGCTACACCTTC	CASSSLTRGVYGYTF
TRBJ2-1	TRBV3-1/TRBV3-2	TRBD2	-	TGTGCCAGCAGCTCCGGGACTAGCGGGAGTATCAATGAGCAGTTCTTC	CASSSGTSGSINEQFF
TRBJ1-1	TRBV10-2	-	-	TGCGCCAGCAGTTACCAGGCCGAGAACACTGAAGCTTTCTTT	CASSYQAENTEAFF
TRBJ1-1	TRBV10-3	-	-	TGTGCCATCAGCGACAGCGTTGTGGCTGAAGCTTTCTTT	CAISDSVVAEAFF
TRBJ1-1	TRBV11-2	TRBD1	-	TGTGCCAGCAGTCTAGGACAGGCTGAAGCTTTCTTT	CASSLGQAEAFF
TRBJ1-5	TRBV4-1	-	-	TGCGCCAGCAGTCCAGTCAGCAATCAGCCCCAGCATTTT	CASSPVSNQPQHF
TRBJ2-3	TRBV28	TRBD2	-	TGTGCCAGCAGTCCCCGACTAGCGGGATACGCAGATACGCAGTATTTT	CASSPRLAGYADTQYF
TRBJ1-5	TRBV27	TRBD1	-	TGTGCCAGCAGTTCCAGGGGGAATCAGCCCCAGCATTTT	CASSSRGNQPQHF